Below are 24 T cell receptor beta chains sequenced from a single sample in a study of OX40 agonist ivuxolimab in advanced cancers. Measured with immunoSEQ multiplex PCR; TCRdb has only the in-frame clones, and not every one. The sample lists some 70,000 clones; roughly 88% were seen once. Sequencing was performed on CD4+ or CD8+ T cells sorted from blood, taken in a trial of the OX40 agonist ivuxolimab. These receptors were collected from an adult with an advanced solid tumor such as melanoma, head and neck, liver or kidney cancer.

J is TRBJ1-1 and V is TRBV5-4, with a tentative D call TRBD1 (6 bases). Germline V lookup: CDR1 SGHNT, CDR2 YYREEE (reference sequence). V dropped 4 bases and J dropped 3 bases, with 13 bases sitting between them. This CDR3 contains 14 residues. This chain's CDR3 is CASSLRGRDTEAFF. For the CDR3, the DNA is TGTGCCAGCAGCCTGAGGGGGAGGGACACTGAAGCTTTCTTT.

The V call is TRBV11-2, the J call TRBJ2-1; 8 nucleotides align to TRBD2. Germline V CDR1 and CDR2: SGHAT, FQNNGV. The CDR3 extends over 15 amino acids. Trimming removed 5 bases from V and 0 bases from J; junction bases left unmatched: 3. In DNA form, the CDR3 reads TGTGCCAGCAGCCCACTAGCGGCCTCCTACAATGAGCAGTTCTTC. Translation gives CASSPLAASYNEQFF.

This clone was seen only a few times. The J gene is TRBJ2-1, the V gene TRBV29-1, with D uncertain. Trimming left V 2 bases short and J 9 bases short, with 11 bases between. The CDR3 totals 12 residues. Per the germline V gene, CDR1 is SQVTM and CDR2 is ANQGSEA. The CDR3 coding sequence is TGCAGCGTTGAACCCAGACAAGGTGAGCAGTTCTTC. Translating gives CSVEPRQGEQFF.

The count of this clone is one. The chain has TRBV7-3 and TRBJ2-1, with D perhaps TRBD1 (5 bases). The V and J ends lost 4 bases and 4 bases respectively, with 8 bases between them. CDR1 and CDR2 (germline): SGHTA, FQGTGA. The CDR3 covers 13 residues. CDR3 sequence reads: CASSSDSYNEQFF. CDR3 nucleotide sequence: TGTGCCAGCAGCTCCGACAGTTACAATGAGCAGTTCTTC.

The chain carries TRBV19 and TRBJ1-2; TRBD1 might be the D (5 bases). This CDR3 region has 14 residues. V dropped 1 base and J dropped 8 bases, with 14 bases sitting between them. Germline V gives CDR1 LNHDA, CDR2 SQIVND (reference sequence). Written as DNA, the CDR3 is TGTGCCAGTAGTATAGCCCCAGGGTCGTTGGGCTACACCTTC. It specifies CASSIAPGSLGYTF.

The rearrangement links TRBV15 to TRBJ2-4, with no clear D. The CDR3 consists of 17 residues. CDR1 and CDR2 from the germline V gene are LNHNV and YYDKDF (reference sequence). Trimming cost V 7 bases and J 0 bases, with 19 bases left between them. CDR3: CATTQWPSGIAKNIQYF. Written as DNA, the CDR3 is TGTGCCACCACCCAATGGCCTTCAGGTATAGCCAAAAACATTCAGTACTTC.

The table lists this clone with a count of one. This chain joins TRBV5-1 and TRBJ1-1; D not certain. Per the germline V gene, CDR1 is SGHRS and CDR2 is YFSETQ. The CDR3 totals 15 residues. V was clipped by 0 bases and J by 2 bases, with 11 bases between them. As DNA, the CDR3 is TGCGCCAGCAGCTTGGTTGGCAGCGCAAACACTGAAGCTTTCTTT. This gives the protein CASSLVGSANTEAFF.

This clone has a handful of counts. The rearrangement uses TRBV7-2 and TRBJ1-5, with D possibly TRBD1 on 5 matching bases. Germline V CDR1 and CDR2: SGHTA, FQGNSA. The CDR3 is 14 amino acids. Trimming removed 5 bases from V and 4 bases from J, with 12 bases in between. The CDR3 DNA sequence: TGTGCCAGCAGCGTAGACAGCCCAAATCAGCCCCAGCATTTT. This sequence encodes CASSVDSPNQPQHF. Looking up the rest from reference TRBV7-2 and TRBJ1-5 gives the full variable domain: GAGVSQSPSNKVTEKGKDVELRCDPISGHTALYWYRQSLGQGLEFLIYFQGNSAPDKSGLPSDRFSAERTGGSVSTLTIQRTQQEDSAVYLCASSVDSPNQPQHFGDGTRLSIL.

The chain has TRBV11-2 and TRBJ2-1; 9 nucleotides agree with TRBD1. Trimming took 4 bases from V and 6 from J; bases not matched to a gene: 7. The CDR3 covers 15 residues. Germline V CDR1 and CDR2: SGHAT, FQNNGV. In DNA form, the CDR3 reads TGTGCCAGCAGCTCGGGACAGGGAGACGGCAATGAGCAGTTCTTC. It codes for CASSSGQGDGNEQFF.

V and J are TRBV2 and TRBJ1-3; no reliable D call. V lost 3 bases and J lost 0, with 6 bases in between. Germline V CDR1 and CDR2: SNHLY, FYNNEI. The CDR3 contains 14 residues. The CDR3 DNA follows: TGTGCCAGCAGTGACAGGATCTCTGGAAACACCATATATTTT. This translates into CASSDRISGNTIYF.

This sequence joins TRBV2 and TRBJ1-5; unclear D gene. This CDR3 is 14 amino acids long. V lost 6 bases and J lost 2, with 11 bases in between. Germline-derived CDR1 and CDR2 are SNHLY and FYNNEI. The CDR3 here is CASSVEGGNQPQHF. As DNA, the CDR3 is TGTGCCAGCAGCGTGGAAGGCGGCAATCAGCCCCAGCATTTT.

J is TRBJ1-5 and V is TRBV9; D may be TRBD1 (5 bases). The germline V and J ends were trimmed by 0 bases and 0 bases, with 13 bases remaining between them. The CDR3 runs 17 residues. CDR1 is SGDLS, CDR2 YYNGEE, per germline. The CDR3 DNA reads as TGTGCCAGCAGCGTAGCTAGAGACAGCGATAGCAATCAGCCCCAGCATTTT. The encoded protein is CASSVARDSDSNQPQHF.

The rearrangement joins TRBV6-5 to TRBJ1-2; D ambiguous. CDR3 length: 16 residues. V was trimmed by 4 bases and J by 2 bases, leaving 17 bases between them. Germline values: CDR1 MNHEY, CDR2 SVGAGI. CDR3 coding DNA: TGTGCCAGCAGTTCTTCTTTTGAGGTCCGCAACTATGGCTACACCTTC. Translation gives CASSSSFEVRNYGYTF.

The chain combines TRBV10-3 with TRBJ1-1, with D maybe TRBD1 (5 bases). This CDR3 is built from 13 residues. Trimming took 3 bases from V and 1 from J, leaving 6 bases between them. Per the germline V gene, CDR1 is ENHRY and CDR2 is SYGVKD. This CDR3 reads CAISDQGNTEAFF. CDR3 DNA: TGTGCCATCAGTGACCAGGGGAACACTGAAGCTTTCTTT.

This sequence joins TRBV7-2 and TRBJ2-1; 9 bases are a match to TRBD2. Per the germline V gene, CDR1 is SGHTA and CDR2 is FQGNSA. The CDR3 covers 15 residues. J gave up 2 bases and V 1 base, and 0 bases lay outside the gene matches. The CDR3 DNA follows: TGTGCCAGCAGCTTAGGACTAGCGGCCTACAATGAGCAGTTCTTC. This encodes CASSLGLAAYNEQFF.

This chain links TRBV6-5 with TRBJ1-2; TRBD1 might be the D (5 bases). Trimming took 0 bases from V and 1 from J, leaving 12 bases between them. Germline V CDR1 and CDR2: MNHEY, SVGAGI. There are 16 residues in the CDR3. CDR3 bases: TGTGCCAGCAGTTACTCGGAGGGGCCGGTTAACTATGGCTACACCTTC. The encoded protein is CASSYSEGPVNYGYTF.

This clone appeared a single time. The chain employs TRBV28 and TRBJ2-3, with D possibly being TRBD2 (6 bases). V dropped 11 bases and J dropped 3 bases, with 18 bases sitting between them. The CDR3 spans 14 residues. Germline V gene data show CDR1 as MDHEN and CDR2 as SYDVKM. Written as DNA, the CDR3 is TGTGCCTCCTCCGGGACTCTTATGACAGATACGCAGTATTTT. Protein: CASSGTLMTDTQYF.

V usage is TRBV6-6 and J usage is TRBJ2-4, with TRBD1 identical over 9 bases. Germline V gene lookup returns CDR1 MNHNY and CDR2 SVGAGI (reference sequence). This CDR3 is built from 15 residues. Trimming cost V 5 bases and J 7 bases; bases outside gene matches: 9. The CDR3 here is CASSTQGAKGNIQYF. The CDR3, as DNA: TGTGCCAGCAGTACACAGGGGGCTAAGGGGAACATTCAGTACTTC.

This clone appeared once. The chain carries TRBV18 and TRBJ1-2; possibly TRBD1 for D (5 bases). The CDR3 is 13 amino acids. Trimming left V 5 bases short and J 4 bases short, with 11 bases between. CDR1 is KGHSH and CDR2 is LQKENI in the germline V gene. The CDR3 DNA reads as TGTGCCAGCTCAAAAGGGGAAGGCTATGGCTACACCTTC. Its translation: CASSKGEGYGYTF.

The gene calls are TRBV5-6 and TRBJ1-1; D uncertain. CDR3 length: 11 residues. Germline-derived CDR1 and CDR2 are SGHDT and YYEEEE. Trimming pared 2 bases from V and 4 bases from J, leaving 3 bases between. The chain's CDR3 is CASSFGTEAFF. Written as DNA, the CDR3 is TGTGCCAGCAGCTTCGGCACTGAAGCTTTCTTT.

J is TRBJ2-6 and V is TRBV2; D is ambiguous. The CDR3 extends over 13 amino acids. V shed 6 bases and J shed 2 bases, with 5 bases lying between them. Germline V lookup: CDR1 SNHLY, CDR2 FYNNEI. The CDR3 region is CASRGTGANVLTF. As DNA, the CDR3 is TGTGCCAGCAGGGGTACTGGGGCCAACGTCCTGACTTTC.

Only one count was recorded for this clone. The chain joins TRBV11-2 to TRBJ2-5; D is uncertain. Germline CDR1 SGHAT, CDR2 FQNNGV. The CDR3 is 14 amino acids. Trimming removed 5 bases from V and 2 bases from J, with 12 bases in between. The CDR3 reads CASSQGNPQETQYF. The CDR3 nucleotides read TGTGCCAGCAGCCAAGGGAATCCTCAAGAGACCCAGTACTTC.

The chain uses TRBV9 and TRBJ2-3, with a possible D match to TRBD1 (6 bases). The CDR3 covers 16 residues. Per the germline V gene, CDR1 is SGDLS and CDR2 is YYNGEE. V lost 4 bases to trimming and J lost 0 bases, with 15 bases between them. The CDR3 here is CASSPRDIGSTDTQYF. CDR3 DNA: TGTGCCAGCAGCCCCCGGGACATTGGGAGCACAGATACGCAGTATTTT. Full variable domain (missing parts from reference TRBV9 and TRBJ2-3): DSGVTQTPKHLITATGQRVTLRCSPRSGDLSVYWYQQSLDQGLQFLIQYYNGEERAKGNILERFSAQQFPDLHSELNLSSLELGDSALYFCASSPRDIGSTDTQYFGPGTRLTVL.

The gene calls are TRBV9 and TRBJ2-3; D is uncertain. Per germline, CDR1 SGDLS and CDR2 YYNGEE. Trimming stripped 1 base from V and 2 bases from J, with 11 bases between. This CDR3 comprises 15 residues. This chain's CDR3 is CASSVLSSNTDTQYF. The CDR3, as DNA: TGTGCCAGCAGCGTACTATCCAGTAACACAGATACGCAGTATTTT.